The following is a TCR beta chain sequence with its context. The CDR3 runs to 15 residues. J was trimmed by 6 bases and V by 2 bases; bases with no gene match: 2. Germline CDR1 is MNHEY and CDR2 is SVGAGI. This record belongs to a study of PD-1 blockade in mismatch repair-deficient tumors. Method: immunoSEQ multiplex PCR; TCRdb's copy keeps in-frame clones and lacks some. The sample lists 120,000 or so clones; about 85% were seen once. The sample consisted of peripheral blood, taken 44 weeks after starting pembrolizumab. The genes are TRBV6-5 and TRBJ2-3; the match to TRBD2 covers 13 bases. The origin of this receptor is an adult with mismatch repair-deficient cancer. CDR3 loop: CASSYTSGRGDTQYF. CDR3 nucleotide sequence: TGTGCCAGCAGTTACACTAGCGGGAGGGGGGATACGCAGTATTTT.